A selection of T cell receptor beta chains follows, all from one sample in a study of shared T cell receptors in the human thymus. Produced via immunoSEQ multiplex PCR; TCRdb's table is partial and in-frame only. The sample includes approximately 580,000 clones, roughly 74% of them seen just once. This sample was shared with a second study, whose subject was human thymus T cells.

Material: thymocytes. The origin of the receptors is a boy younger than two with a congenital heart defect. CDR3s include the opening cysteine and the closing phenylalanine or tryptophan. The order of the fields is V gene, D gene, J gene, clone size, CDR3 DNA, CDR3 protein. The D gene is left open where the match is weak. Size is omitted from some rows. Given values are once, few, many or a class for expanded clones.

v_call: TRBV4-2; d_call: NA; j_call: TRBJ2-5; clone_size: NA; cdr3_nt: TGTGCCAGCAGCCAAGATGGCTACCAAGAGACCCAGTACTTC; cdr3_aa: CASSQDGYQETQYF
v_call: TRBV2; d_call: TRBD1; j_call: TRBJ1-1; clone_size: few; cdr3_nt: TGTGCCAGCCTGGACAGGGGAGAAGCTTTCTTT; cdr3_aa: CASLDRGEAFF
v_call: TRBV18; d_call: TRBD2; j_call: TRBJ2-1; clone_size: NA; cdr3_nt: TGTGCCAGCTCACGGACTAGCGGACGCTCCTACAATGAGCAGTTCTTC; cdr3_aa: CASSRTSGRSYNEQFF
v_call: TRBV2; d_call: TRBD1; j_call: TRBJ1-1; clone_size: NA; cdr3_nt: TGTGCCAGCAGTGAAAAGGGGGCAGGAGCTTTCTTT; cdr3_aa: CASSEKGAGAFF
v_call: TRBV28; d_call: TRBD2; j_call: TRBJ2-1; clone_size: few; cdr3_nt: TGTGCCAGCAGTTTATCGGTTAGCGGGAACAACAATGAGCAGTTCTTC; cdr3_aa: CASSLSVSGNNNEQFF
v_call: TRBV5-4; d_call: NA; j_call: TRBJ2-5; clone_size: NA; cdr3_nt: TGTGCCAGCAGCCCGACTATCGGGACCCAGTACTTC; cdr3_aa: CASSPTIGTQYF
v_call: TRBV11-3; d_call: TRBD1; j_call: TRBJ2-3; clone_size: NA; cdr3_nt: TGTGCCAGCAGCCACAGGGGGACGCGCACAGATACGCAGTATTTT; cdr3_aa: CASSHRGTRTDTQYF
v_call: TRBV30; d_call: TRBD2; j_call: TRBJ2-1; clone_size: NA; cdr3_nt: TGTGCCTGTACAAAACAGACTAGCGGGTCTCCTCAGGAGCAGTTCTTC; cdr3_aa: CACTKQTSGSPQEQFF
v_call: TRBV7-8; d_call: NA; j_call: TRBJ2-1; clone_size: NA; cdr3_nt: TGTGCCAGCAGCTTAGGACAGGGAGGAACCAATGAGCAGTTCTTC; cdr3_aa: CASSLGQGGTNEQFF
v_call: TRBV7-9; d_call: TRBD2; j_call: TRBJ2-7; clone_size: NA; cdr3_nt: TGTGCCAGCAGCTCGGGGGGAGGAGGGTTGGGCGAGCAGTACTTC; cdr3_aa: CASSSGGGGLGEQYF
v_call: TRBV11-2; d_call: TRBD1; j_call: TRBJ1-4; clone_size: NA; cdr3_nt: TGTGCCAGCAGTCTAAAACAGGGGTTAGATGAAAAACTGTTTTTT; cdr3_aa: CASSLKQGLDEKLFF
v_call: TRBV4-1; d_call: NA; j_call: TRBJ1-1; clone_size: few; cdr3_nt: TGCGCCAGCAGCCAAATCGTCGGTCACCAGGACACTGAAGCTTTCTTT; cdr3_aa: CASSQIVGHQDTEAFF
v_call: TRBV14; d_call: TRBD2; j_call: TRBJ2-3; clone_size: NA; cdr3_nt: TGTGCCAGCAGCCAAGATCCAGCGGGAGACAGCACAGATACGCAGTATTTT; cdr3_aa: CASSQDPAGDSTDTQYF
v_call: TRBV7-8; d_call: TRBD2; j_call: TRBJ2-3; clone_size: NA; cdr3_nt: TGTGCCAGCAGCTTAGAGGCTAGCGGGAGGGTAACGCAGTATTTT; cdr3_aa: CASSLEASGRVTQYF
v_call: TRBV27; d_call: NA; j_call: TRBJ1-4; clone_size: NA; cdr3_nt: TGTGCCAGCAGTCTTGTAGCCGACGGGGGGGAAAAACTGTTTTTT; cdr3_aa: CASSLVADGGEKLFF
v_call: TRBV28; d_call: NA; j_call: TRBJ2-7; clone_size: NA; cdr3_nt: TGTGCCAGCAGTACAGGATCGTCCTACGAGCAGTACTTC; cdr3_aa: CASSTGSSYEQYF
v_call: TRBV13; d_call: TRBD2; j_call: TRBJ2-7; clone_size: NA; cdr3_nt: TGTGCCAGCAGCCGCGGGACTAGCACCCGAGTTCCCTACGAGCAGTACTTC; cdr3_aa: CASSRGTSTRVPYEQYF
v_call: TRBV4-2; d_call: NA; j_call: TRBJ2-1; clone_size: NA; cdr3_nt: TGTGCCAGCAGCCAGCCGGCAGGTGAGCAGTTCTTC; cdr3_aa: CASSQPAGEQFF
v_call: TRBV4-1; d_call: TRBD2; j_call: TRBJ2-5; clone_size: NA; cdr3_nt: TGCGCCAGCAGCCAAGGTGGGAGGGATGAGACCCAGTACTTC; cdr3_aa: CASSQGGRDETQYF